Shown below are 28 T cell receptor beta chains from a single sample sequenced in a study of siplizumab effects on memory and regulatory T cells. The method was immunoSEQ multiplex PCR; TCRdb's version includes in-frame clones alone and lacks a portion of them. Here the sample spans 62,000 or so clones, around four fifths being singletons. Input material: memory CD4+ T cells sorted from blood. The receptor source for this set is a human donor in good health.

This sequence joins TRBV28 and TRBJ2-3; no clear D gene. Germline V lookup: CDR1 MDHEN, CDR2 SYDVKM. Trimming took off 8 bases at V and 4 bases at J, with 13 bases between the two ends. The CDR3 covers 13 residues. CDR3 amino acids: CASGRPNSDTQYF. The DNA for the CDR3 is TGTGCCAGCGGCCGGCCTAACTCAGATACGCAGTATTTT.

This chain connects TRBV5-1 to TRBJ2-2; 7 bases align to TRBD1. The CDR3 is made up of 21 amino acids. Unmatched junction bases numbered 18, after V lost 1 base and J lost 0 bases. Germline CDR1 is SGHRS and CDR2 is YFSETQ. CDR3 nucleotide sequence: TGCGCCAGCAGCTTGCCCAGAAGGCCTATTACCGGGACAGCGAACACCGGGGAGCTGTTTTTT. It specifies CASSLPRRPITGTANTGELFF.

The rearrangement joins TRBV7-9 to TRBJ2-3, with TRBD2 matching over 9 bases. J was trimmed by 6 bases and V by 5 bases; bases with no gene match: 15. This CDR3 is 17 amino acids long. The V gene's germline CDR1 is SEHNR and CDR2 FQNEAQ (reference sequence). DNA for the CDR3: TGTGCCAGCAGCCCCCCGGGCGGGGGGACTAGCAGGGATACGCAGTATTTT. Translated: CASSPPGGGTSRDTQYF. The full variable domain, rest sourced from reference TRBV7-9 and TRBJ2-3, is DTGVSQNPRHKITKRGQNVTFRCDPISEHNRLYWYRQTLGQGPEFLTYFQNEAQLEKSRLLSDRFSAERPKGSFSTLEIQRTEQGDSAMYLCASSPPGGGTSRDTQYFGPGTRLTVL.

The V and J genes are TRBV29-1 and TRBJ2-1; D is ambiguous. This CDR3 spans 15 amino acids. Germline CDR1 and CDR2: SQVTM and ANQGSEA. Trimming removed 2 bases at V and 7 bases at J, with 18 bases between. The DNA for the CDR3 is TGCAGCGTTGAAAGGCCAGCCGGCAATTTGAATGAGCAGTTCTTC. The encoded protein is CSVERPAGNLNEQFF.

V gene TRBV18 combines with J gene TRBJ1-1; D ambiguous. Trimming left V 3 bases short and J 7 bases short, with 12 bases between. Germline V gene lookup returns CDR1 KGHSH and CDR2 LQKENI. The CDR3 has 13 amino acids. CDR3 sequence (DNA): TGTGCCAGCTCACCGGTCGCCTACAGTGAAGCTTTCTTT. Translation gives CASSPVAYSEAFF.

V usage is TRBV5-4 and J usage is TRBJ1-4, with 7 bases lining up with TRBD1. V gave up 3 bases and J gave up 7 bases; unmatched junction bases: 6. CDR3 length equals 14 residues. Germline values: CDR1 SGHNT, CDR2 YYREEE (reference sequence). This chain's CDR3 is CASSSRQGGEKLFF. CDR3 sequence (DNA): TGTGCCAGCAGCTCCCGACAGGGTGGTGAAAAACTGTTTTTT.

The V gene is TRBV2, the J gene TRBJ2-7; tentatively, D is TRBD2 (5 bases). The germline V and J ends were trimmed by 7 bases and 4 bases, with 20 bases remaining between them. The CDR3 is 15 residues long. Germline assignment: CDR1 SNHLY and CDR2 FYNNEI. CDR3 in DNA: TGTGCCAGCACCCGGCAGGCGGGCAACTCGTACGAGCAGTACTTC. This gives the protein CASTRQAGNSYEQYF.

The V and J genes are TRBV19 and TRBJ2-1, with TRBD1 matching 10 bases. Germline V CDR1 and CDR2: LNHDA, SQIVND (reference sequence). The CDR3 sequence is 16 residues long. Trimming took 5 bases from V and 5 from J; bases not matched to a gene: 9. The CDR3 bases are TGTGCCAGTAGTGACCTGGGACAGGGGATACACAATGAGCAGTTCTTC. It codes for CASSDLGQGIHNEQFF.

The V gene is TRBV7-2, the J gene TRBJ2-1, with 14 bases fitting TRBD2. V shed 3 bases and J 7 bases; nucleotides not matched to a gene: 8. Looked up from germline, CDR1 is SGHTA and CDR2 is FQGNSA. The CDR3 runs 17 residues. CDR3 nucleotide sequence: TGTGCCAGCAGCTTTTCTATGACTAGCGGGGGGGCGAATGAGCAGTTCTTC. Its translation: CASSFSMTSGGANEQFF.

The chain is built from TRBV9 and TRBJ2-7; D may be TRBD2 (6 bases). Germline values: CDR1 SGDLS, CDR2 YYNGEE. CDR3 length: 15 residues. V shed 0 bases and J shed 0 bases, with 10 bases lying between them. Here the CDR3 DNA reads TGTGCCAGCAGCGTAGGGGGAGGAGACTCCTACGAGCAGTACTTC. Its translation is CASSVGGGDSYEQYF.

This clone was seen a handful of times. The V gene is TRBV11-1, the J gene TRBJ2-5, with 9 bases aligning to TRBD1. The CDR3 totals 18 residues. V lost 4 bases to trimming and J lost 5 bases; unmatched junction nucleotides: 17. The V gene's germline CDR1 is SGHAT and CDR2 FQDESV (reference sequence). The CDR3 loop is CASSSPLAGQGRKETQYF. The CDR3 bases are TGTGCCAGCAGCTCCCCACTAGCAGGACAGGGGAGGAAGGAGACCCAGTACTTC.

This clone was detected only a few times. The chain is built from TRBV5-4 and TRBJ1-1; 9 bases match TRBD1. This CDR3 is 16 amino acids long. Losses at the gene ends were 0 bases for V and 4 bases for J; bases not matched to a gene: 7. Germline values: CDR1 SGHNT, CDR2 YYREEE (reference sequence). CDR3: CASSLGGTGGRTEAFF. The CDR3 nucleotides read TGTGCCAGCAGCTTGGGAGGAACAGGGGGCCGCACTGAAGCTTTCTTT. The entire variable domain, with the rest obtained from reference TRBV5-4 and TRBJ1-1, is as follows: ETGVTQSPTHLIKTRGQQVTLRCSSQSGHNTVSWYQQALGQGPQFIFQYYREEENGRGNFPPRFSGLQFPNYSSELNVNALELDDSALYLCASSLGGTGGRTEAFFGQGTRLTVV.

The chain combines TRBV6-1 with TRBJ2-5; 9 bases match TRBD1. The germline CDR1 and CDR2 sequences are MNHNS and SASEGT. The CDR3 sequence is 15 residues long. J lost 5 bases, V lost 7 bases, and 11 bases had no gene match. The CDR3 spells CASTDGQGFRETQYF. In DNA form, the CDR3 reads TGTGCCAGCACCGATGGACAGGGGTTTAGGGAGACCCAGTACTTC.

The chain couples TRBV18 to TRBJ2-1, with 9 bases identical to TRBD1. This CDR3 comprises 17 residues. CDR1 is KGHSH and CDR2 is LQKENI in the germline V gene. V was pared by 5 bases and J by 0 bases, with 8 bases of the junction left unmatched. The CDR3 nucleotides are TGTGCCAGCTCATCAGTCGGACAGGGGAGCTCCTACAATGAGCAGTTCTTC. Its protein is CASSSVGQGSSYNEQFF.

This clone was detected only once. The chain carries TRBV7-2 and TRBJ2-7; D is uncertain. V was clipped by 1 base and J by 0 bases, with 7 bases between them. CDR3 size: 14 residues. Germline lookup yields CDR1 SGHTA and CDR2 FQGNSA. CDR3 DNA: TGTGCCAGCAGCTTAGAATGGAGCTCCTACGAGCAGTACTTC. Encoded protein: CASSLEWSSYEQYF. The variable domain in full, with the rest retrieved from reference TRBV7-2 and TRBJ2-7, is GAGVSQSPSNKVTEKGKDVELRCDPISGHTALYWYRQSLGQGLEFLIYFQGNSAPDKSGLPSDRFSAERTGGSVSTLTIQRTQQEDSAVYLCASSLEWSSYEQYFGPGTRLTVT.

This clone was counted once. The chain links TRBV5-3 to TRBJ2-3; 8 positions match TRBD2. TRBV5-3 is an open reading frame whose function is uncertain. The CDR3 covers 15 residues. After removal of 3 bases from V and 0 bases from J, the junction contained 3 bases not matched to a gene. In DNA, the CDR3 is TGTGCCAGAAGCTATAGCGGGAAGAGCACAGATACGCAGTATTTT. The encoded protein is CARSYSGKSTDTQYF.

The V and J genes are TRBV2 and TRBJ2-2; possibly TRBD1 for D (5 bases). CDR1 and CDR2 (germline): SNHLY, FYNNEI. The ends were cut back, 3 bases at V and 0 bases at J, with 11 bases in the middle. The CDR3 extends over 16 amino acids. The CDR3 DNA sequence: TGTGCCAGCAGTGAGAGGCAGGGCCCGAACACCGGGGAGCTGTTTTTT. This codes for CASSERQGPNTGELFF. Together with reference TRBV2 and TRBJ2-2, the CDR3 gives the full variable domain: EPEVTQTPSHQVTQMGQEVILRCVPISNHLYFYWYRQILGQKVEFLVSFYNNEISEKSEIFDDQFSVERPDGSNFTLKIRSTKLEDSAMYFCASSERQGPNTGELFFGEGSRLTVL.

J is TRBJ2-7 and V is TRBV27, with TRBD2 matching over 10 bases. CDR1 and CDR2 (germline): MNHEY, SMNVEV (reference sequence). V lost 8 bases, J lost 2 bases, and 12 bases stayed unmatched. The CDR3 has 16 residues. CDR3 sequence reads: CASGFGSGGRAYEQYF. CDR3 sequence (DNA): TGTGCCAGCGGATTCGGTAGCGGGGGGCGGGCCTACGAGCAGTACTTC.

This chain connects TRBV27 to TRBJ1-2; D is perhaps TRBD1 (5 bases). Germline-derived CDR1 and CDR2 are MNHEY and SMNVEV (reference sequence). The V gene lost 5 bases and the J gene lost 0 bases, with 13 bases spanning the gap. The CDR3 loop spans 15 amino acids. Written as DNA, the CDR3 is TGTGCCAGCAGTGGCAAGACAGATCCTAACTATGGCTACACCTTC. Its protein product is CASSGKTDPNYGYTF.

V usage is TRBV18 and J usage is TRBJ1-1, with unresolved D. Germline CDR1 reads KGHSH; CDR2 reads LQKENI. The V and J ends lost 2 bases and 0 bases respectively, with 7 bases between them. This CDR3 comprises 14 residues. CDR3 loop: CASSPKRMNTEAFF. The CDR3 nucleotides read TGTGCCAGCTCACCAAAGCGGATGAACACTGAAGCTTTCTTT.

This chain links TRBV6-6 with TRBJ2-5, with D maybe TRBD1 (6 bases). Germline V lookup: CDR1 MNHNY, CDR2 SVGAGI (reference sequence). The CDR3 runs to 15 residues. The ends were cut back, 5 bases at V and 5 bases at J, with 18 bases in the middle. CDR3 coding DNA: TGTGCCAGCAGTAAACGGACAGCCCGCGAGGAGACCCAGTACTTC. This codes for CASSKRTAREETQYF.

The chain joins TRBV18 to TRBJ1-1; 8 bases are a match to TRBD1. V was pared by 3 bases and J by 3 bases, with 3 bases of the junction left unmatched. Germline V lookup: CDR1 KGHSH, CDR2 LQKENI. This CDR3 is 14 amino acids long. The CDR3 spells CASSPLDRDTEAFF. In nucleotides, the CDR3 is TGTGCCAGCTCACCCCTGGACAGGGACACTGAAGCTTTCTTT.

This chain uses TRBV7-2 with TRBJ2-1; D is unclear. The germline V gene has CDR1 SGHTA and CDR2 FQGNSA. The CDR3 has 13 amino acids. V was pared by 4 bases and J by 7 bases, with 11 bases between. CDR3 nucleotides: TGTGCCAGCAGCTCGGATCCTCGGAATGAGCAGTTCTTC. It codes for CASSSDPRNEQFF.

The chain recombines TRBV5-1 with TRBJ1-3; D remains unclear. Germline CDR1 SGHRS, CDR2 YFSETQ. There are 12 residues in the CDR3. V gave up 4 bases and J gave up 4 bases, with 6 bases separating them. The CDR3 sequence: CASSPEGNTIYF. Written as DNA, the CDR3 is TGCGCCAGCAGCCCTGAGGGAAACACCATATATTTT.

The V gene is TRBV7-8, the J gene TRBJ2-1; 13 positions agree with TRBD2. Germline V gene sequence: CDR1 SGHVS, CDR2 FQNEAQ. The CDR3 is made up of 17 amino acids. The V and J ends lost 5 bases and 4 bases, in that order; junction bases with no gene match: 8. CDR3 sequence reads: CASSPRTSGSAYNEQFF. The CDR3 bases are TGTGCCAGCAGCCCTAGGACTAGCGGGAGCGCTTACAATGAGCAGTTCTTC.

This sequence joins TRBV19 and TRBJ1-2; D may be TRBD1 (5 bases). From germline, CDR1 is LNHDA and CDR2 SQIVND (reference sequence). The CDR3 runs to 14 residues. The V end lost 4 bases, the J end lost 4 bases, and 13 bases lay between the germline ends. The CDR3 protein is CASSSSGRAYGYTF. In DNA form, the CDR3 reads TGTGCCAGTAGTAGCAGCGGCAGGGCCTATGGCTACACCTTC.

This chain connects TRBV9 to TRBJ2-1, with D tentatively TRBD2 (5 bases). Germline CDR1 SGDLS, CDR2 YYNGEE. Trimming removed 4 bases from V and 0 bases from J, with 11 bases in between. The CDR3 is made up of 15 amino acids. CDR3 sequence (DNA): TGTGCCAGCAGCCCCTCGGGGAGCTCCTACAATGAGCAGTTCTTC. Translating it yields CASSPSGSSYNEQFF.

This chain connects TRBV2 to TRBJ2-3, with TRBD1 matching over 9 bases. The CDR3 totals 13 residues. Germline values: CDR1 SNHLY, CDR2 FYNNEI. V was clipped by 6 bases and J by 4 bases; unmatched bases: 2. The CDR3 here is CASRGQGADTQYF. CDR3 DNA: TGTGCCAGCAGGGGACAGGGAGCAGATACGCAGTATTTT.